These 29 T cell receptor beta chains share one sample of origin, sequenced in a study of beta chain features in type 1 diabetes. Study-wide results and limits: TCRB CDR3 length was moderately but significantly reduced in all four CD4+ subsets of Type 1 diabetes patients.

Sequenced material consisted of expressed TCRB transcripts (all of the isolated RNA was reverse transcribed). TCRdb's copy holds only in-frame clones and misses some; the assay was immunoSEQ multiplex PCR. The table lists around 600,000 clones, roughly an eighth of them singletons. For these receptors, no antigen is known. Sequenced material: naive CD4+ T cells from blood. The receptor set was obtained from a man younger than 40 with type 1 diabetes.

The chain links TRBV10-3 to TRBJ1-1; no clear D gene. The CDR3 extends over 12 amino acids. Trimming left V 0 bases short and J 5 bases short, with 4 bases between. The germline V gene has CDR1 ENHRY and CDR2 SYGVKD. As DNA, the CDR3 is TGTGCCATCAGTGAGTCGGGAACTGAAGCTTTCTTT. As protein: CAISESGTEAFF.

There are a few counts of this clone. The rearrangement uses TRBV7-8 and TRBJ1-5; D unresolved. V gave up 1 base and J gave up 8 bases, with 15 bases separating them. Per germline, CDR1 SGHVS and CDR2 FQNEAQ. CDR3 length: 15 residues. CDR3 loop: CASSLGLAGSEPQHF. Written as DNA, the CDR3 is TGTGCCAGCAGCTTAGGGCTTGCGGGTTCGGAGCCCCAGCATTTT.

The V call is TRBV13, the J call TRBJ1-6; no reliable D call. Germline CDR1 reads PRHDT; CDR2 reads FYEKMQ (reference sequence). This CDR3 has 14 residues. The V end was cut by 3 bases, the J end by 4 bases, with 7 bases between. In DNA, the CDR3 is TGTGCCAGCAGCTTCGACAAATATAATTCACCCCTCCACTTT. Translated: CASSFDKYNSPLHF.

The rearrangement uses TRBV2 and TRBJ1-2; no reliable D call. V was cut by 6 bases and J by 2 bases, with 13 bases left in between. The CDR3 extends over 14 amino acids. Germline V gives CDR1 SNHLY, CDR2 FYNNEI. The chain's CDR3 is CASRGRVGNYGYTF. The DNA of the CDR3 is TGTGCCAGCAGGGGTAGGGTAGGAAACTATGGCTACACCTTC.

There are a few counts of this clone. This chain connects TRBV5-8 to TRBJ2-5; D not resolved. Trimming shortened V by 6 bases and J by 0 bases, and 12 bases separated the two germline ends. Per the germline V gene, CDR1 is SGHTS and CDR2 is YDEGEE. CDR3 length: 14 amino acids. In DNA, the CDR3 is TGTGCCAGCATCCAGACTTTATACCAAGAGACCCAGTACTTC. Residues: CASIQTLYQETQYF. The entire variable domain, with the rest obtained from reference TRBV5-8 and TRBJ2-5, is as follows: EAGVTQSPTHLIKTRGQQATLRCSPISGHTSVYWYQQALGLGLQFLLWYDEGEERNRGNFPPRFSGRQFPNYSSELNVNALELEDSALYLCASIQTLYQETQYFGPGTRLLVL.

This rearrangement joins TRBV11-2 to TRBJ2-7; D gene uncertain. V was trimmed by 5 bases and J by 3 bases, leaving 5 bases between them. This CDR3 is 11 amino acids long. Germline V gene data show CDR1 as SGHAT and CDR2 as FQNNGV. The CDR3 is CASSAGYEQYF. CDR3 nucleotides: TGTGCCAGCAGCGCAGGCTACGAGCAGTACTTC.

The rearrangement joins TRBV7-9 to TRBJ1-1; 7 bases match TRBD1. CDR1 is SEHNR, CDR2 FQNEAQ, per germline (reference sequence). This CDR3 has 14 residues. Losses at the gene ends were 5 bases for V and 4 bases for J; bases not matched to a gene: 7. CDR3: CASSKTGLATEAFF. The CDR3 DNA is TGTGCCAGCAGCAAGACAGGGTTGGCCACTGAAGCTTTCTTT.

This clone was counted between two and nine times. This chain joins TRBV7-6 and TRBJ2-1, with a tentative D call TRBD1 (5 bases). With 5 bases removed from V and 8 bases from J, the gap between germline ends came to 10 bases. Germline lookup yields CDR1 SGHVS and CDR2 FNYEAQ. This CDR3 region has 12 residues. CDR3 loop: CASSTPGYEQFF. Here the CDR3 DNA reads TGTGCCAGCAGCACACCAGGGTATGAGCAGTTCTTC.

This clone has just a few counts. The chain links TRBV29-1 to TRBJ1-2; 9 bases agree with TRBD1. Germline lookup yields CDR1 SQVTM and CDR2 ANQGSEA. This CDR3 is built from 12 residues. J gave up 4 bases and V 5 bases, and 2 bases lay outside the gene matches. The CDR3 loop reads CSVMGQGYGYTF. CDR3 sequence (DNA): TGCAGCGTTATGGGACAGGGCTATGGCTACACCTTC.

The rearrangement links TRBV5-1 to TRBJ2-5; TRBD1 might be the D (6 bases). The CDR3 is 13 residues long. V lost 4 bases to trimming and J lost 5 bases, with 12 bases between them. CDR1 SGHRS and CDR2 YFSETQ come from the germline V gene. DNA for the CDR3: TGCGCCAGCAGCGAACAGGGTCTTGAGACCCAGTACTTC. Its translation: CASSEQGLETQYF.

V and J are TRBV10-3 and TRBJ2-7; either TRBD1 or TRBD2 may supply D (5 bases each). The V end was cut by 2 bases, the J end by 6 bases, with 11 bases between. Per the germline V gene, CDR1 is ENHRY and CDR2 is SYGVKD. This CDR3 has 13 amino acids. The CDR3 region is CAISEPMRGEQYF. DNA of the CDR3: TGTGCCATCAGTGAGCCCATGAGGGGCGAGCAGTACTTC.

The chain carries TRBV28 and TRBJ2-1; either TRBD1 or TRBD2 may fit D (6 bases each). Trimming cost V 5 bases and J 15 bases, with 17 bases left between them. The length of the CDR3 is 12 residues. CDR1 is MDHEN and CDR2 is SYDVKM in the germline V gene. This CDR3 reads CASSPGQGRWFF. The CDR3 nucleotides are TGTGCCAGCAGTCCCGGGCAGGGGAGGTGGTTCTTC.

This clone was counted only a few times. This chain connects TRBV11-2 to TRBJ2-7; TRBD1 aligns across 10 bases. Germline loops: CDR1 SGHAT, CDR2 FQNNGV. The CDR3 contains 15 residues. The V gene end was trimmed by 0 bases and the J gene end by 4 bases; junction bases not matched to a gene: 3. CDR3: CASSLDGTGVYEQYF. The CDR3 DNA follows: TGTGCCAGCAGCTTAGATGGGACAGGGGTTTACGAGCAGTACTTC.

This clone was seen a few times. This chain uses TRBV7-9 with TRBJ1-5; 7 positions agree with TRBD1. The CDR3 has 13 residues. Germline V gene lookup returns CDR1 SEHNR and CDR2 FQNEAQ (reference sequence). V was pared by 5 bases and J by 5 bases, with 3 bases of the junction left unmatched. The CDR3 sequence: CASSRDSHQPQHF. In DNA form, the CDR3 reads TGTGCCAGCAGCCGGGACAGTCATCAGCCCCAGCATTTT.

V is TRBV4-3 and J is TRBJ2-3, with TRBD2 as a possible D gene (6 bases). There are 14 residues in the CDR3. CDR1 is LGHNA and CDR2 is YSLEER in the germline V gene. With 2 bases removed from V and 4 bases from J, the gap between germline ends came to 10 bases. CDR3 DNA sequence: TGCGCCAGCAGCCAATTAGGGACTTCAGATACGCAGTATTTT. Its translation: CASSQLGTSDTQYF.

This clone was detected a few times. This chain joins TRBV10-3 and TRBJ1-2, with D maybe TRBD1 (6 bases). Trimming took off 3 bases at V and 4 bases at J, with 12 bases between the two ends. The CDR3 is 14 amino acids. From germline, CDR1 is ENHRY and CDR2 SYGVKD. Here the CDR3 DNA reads TGTGCCATCAGTGACGGACAGAGTTCCTATGGCTACACCTTC. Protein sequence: CAISDGQSSYGYTF.

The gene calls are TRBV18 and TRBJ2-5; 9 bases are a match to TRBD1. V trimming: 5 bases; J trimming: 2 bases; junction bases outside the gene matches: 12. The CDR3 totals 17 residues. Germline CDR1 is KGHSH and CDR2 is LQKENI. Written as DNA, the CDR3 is TGTGCCAGCTCATCAGGGGACAGGGTCAGCCTTCAAGAGACCCAGTACTTC. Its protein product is CASSSGDRVSLQETQYF.

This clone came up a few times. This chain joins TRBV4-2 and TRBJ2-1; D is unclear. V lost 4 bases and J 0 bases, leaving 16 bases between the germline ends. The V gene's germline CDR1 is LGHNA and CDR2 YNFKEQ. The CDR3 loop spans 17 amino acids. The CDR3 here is CASSRAGRLSSYNEQFF. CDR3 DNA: TGTGCCAGCAGCCGGGCCGGGCGCCTGAGCTCCTACAATGAGCAGTTCTTC.

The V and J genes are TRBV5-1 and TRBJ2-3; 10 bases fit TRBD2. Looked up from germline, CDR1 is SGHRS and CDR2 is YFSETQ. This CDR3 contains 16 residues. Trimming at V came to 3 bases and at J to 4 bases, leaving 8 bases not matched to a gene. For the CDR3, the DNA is TGCGCCAGCAGCTCCGCGCTAGCGGGGGTTGCAGATACGCAGTATTTT. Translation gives CASSSALAGVADTQYF.

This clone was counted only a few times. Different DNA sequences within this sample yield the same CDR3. The CDR3 here is CASSPGYEQYF. CDR3 nucleotides: TGTGCCAGCTCACCAGGGTACGAGCAGTACTTC. The chain combines TRBV18 with TRBJ2-7; no clear D. CDR1 and CDR2 (germline): KGHSH, LQKENI. Trimming removed 2 bases from V and 4 bases from J, with 3 bases in between. There are 11 residues in the CDR3.

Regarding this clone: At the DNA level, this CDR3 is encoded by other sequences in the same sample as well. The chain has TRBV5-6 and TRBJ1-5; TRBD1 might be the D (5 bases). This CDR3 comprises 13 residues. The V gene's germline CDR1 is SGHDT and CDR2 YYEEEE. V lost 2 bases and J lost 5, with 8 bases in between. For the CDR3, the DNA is TGTGCCAGCAGCTTAGACAGAGATCAGCCCCAGCATTTT. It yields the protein CASSLDRDQPQHF.

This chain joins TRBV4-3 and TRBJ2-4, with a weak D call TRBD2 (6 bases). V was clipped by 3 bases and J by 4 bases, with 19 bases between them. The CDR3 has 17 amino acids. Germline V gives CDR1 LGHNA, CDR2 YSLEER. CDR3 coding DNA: TGCGCCAGCAGCCACCAAGTCAGGGAGAGCGGGAAAAACATTCAGTACTTC. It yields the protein CASSHQVRESGKNIQYF.

CDR3 sequence reads: CASRSWQANEKLFF. As DNA, the CDR3 is TGTGCCAGCAGAAGCTGGCAGGCTAATGAAAAACTGTTTTTT. The chain carries TRBV28 and TRBJ1-4; D not resolved. V lost 6 bases and J lost 3, with 11 bases in between. This CDR3 is built from 14 residues. CDR1 is MDHEN, CDR2 SYDVKM, per germline.

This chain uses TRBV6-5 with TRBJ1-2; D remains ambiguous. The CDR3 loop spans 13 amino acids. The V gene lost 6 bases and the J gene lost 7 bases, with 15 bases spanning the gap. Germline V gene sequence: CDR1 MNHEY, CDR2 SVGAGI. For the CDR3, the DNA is TGTGCCAGCAGCGAACGGGTCGAGGCTGGCTACACCTTC. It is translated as CASSERVEAGYTF.

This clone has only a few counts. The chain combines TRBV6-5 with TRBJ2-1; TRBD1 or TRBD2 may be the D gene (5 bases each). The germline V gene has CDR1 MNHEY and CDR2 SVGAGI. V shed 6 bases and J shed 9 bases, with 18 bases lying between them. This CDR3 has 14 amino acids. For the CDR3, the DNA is TGTGCCAGCAGCCTGGGAGAGGGGACGAGTGAGCAGTTCTTC. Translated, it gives CASSLGEGTSEQFF.

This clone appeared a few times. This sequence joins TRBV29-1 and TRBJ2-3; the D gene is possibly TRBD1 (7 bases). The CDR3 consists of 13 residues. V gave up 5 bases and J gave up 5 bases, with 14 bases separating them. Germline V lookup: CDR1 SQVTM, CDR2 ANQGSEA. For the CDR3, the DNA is TGCAGCGTTTCTAGGGGGCGGGGAGATACGCAGTATTTT. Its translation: CSVSRGRGDTQYF.

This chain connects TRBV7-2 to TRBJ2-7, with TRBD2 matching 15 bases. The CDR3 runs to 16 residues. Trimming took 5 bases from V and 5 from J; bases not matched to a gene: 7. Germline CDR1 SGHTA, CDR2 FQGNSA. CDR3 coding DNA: TGTGCCAGCAGCCGGCGGACTAGCGGGGGGGGCGACGAGCAGTACTTC. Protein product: CASSRRTSGGGDEQYF.

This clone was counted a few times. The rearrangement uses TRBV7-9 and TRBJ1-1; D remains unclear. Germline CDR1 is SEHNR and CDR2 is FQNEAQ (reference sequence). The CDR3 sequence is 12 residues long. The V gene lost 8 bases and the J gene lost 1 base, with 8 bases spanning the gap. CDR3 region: CASEKRNTEAFF. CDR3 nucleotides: TGTGCCAGCGAAAAACGGAACACTGAAGCTTTCTTT. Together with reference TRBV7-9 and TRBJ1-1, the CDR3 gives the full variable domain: DTGVSQNPRHKITKRGQNVTFRCDPISEHNRLYWYRQTLGQGPEFLTYFQNEAQLEKSRLLSDRFSAERPKGSFSTLEIQRTEQGDSAMYLCASEKRNTEAFFGQGTRLTVV.

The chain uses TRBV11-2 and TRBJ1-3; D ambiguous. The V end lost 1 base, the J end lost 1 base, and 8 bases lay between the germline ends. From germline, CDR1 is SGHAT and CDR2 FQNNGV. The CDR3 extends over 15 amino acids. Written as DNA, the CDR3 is TGTGCCAGCAGCTTAGGGATCAGGTCTGGAAACACCATATATTTT. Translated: CASSLGIRSGNTIYF.